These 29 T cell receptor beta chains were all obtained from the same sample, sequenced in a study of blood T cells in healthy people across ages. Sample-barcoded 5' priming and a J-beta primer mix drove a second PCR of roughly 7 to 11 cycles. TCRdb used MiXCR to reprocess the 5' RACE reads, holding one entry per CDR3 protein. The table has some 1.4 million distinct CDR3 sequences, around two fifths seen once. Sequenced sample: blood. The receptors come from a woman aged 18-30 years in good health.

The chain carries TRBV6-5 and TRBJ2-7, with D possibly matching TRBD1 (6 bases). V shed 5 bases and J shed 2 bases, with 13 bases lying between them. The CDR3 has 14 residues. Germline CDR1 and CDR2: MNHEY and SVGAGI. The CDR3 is CASSKQGPAYEQYF. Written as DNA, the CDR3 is TGTGCCAGCAGTAAACAGGGCCCAGCCTACGAGCAGTACTTC.

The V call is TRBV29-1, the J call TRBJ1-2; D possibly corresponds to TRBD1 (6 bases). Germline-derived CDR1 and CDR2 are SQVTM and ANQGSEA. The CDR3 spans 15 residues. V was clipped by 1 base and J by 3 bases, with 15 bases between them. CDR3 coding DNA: TGCAGCGTTGAAGTGCCCCCGGGGGCGGACTATGGCTACACCTTC. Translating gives CSVEVPPGADYGYTF. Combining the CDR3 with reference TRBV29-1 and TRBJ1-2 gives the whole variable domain SAVISQKPSRDICQRGTSLTIQCQVDSQVTMMFWYRQQPGQSLTLIATANQGSEATYESGFVIDKFPISRPNLTFSTLTVSNMSPEDSSIYLCSVEVPPGADYGYTFGSGTRLTVV.

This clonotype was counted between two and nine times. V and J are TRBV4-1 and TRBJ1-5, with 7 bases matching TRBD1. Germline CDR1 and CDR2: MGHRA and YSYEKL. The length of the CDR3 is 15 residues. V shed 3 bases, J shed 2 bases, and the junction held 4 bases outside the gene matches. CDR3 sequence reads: CASSQHGTGNQPQHF. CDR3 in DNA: TGCGCCAGCAGCCAGCACGGGACAGGCAATCAGCCCCAGCATTTT.

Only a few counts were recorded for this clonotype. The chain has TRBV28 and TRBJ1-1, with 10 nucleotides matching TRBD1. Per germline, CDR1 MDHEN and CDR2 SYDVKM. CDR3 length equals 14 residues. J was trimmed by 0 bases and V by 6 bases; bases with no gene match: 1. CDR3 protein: CASRGQGMNTEAFF. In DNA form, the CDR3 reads TGTGCCAGCAGGGGACAGGGGATGAACACTGAAGCTTTCTTT.

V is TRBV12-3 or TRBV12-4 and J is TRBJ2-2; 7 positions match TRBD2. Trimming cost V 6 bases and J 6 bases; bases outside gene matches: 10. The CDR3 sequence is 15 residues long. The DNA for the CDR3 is TGTGCCAGCAGCCCAGCGCGGGGGTCCGCCGGGGAGCTGTTTTTT. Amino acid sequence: CASSPARGSAGELFF.

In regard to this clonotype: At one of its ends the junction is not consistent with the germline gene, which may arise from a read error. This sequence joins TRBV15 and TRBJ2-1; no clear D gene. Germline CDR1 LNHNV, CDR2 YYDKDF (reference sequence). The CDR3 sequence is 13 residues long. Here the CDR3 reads CATKQDFYNGQFF. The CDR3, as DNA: TGTGCCACCAAGCAGGATTTCTACAATGGGCAGTTCTTC.

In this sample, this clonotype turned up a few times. The chain's CDR3 is CASSTDGGANVLTF. For the CDR3, the DNA is TGCGCCAGCAGCACCGATGGCGGGGCCAACGTCCTGACTTTC. This chain links TRBV5-1 with TRBJ2-6; no definite D call. CDR1 and CDR2 from the germline V gene are SGHRS and YFSETQ. The CDR3 totals 14 residues. Trimming took 4 bases from V and 4 from J, leaving 9 bases between them.

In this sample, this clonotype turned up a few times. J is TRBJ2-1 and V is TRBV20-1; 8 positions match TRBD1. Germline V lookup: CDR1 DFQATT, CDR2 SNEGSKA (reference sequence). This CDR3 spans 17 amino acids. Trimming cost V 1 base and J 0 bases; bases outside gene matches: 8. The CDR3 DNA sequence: TGCAGTGCTAGAGGGCAGGGGGCCCACAGCTCCTACAATGAGCAGTTCTTC. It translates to CSARGQGAHSSYNEQFF.

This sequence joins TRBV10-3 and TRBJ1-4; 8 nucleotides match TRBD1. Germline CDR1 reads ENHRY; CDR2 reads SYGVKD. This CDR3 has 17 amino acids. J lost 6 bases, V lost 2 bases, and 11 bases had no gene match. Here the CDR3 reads CAISEDPEGTGDEKLFF. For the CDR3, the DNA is TGTGCCATCAGTGAGGACCCTGAAGGGACAGGAGATGAAAAACTGTTTTTT.

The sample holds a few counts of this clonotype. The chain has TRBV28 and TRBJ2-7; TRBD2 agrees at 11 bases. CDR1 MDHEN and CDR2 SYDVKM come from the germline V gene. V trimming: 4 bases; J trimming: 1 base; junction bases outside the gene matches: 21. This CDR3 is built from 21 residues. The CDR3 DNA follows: TGTGCCAGCAGTTCTCTGTTTCTCGGGACAGCATCTAGCGGGAGGTCCTACGAGCAGTACTTC. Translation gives CASSSLFLGTASSGRSYEQYF.

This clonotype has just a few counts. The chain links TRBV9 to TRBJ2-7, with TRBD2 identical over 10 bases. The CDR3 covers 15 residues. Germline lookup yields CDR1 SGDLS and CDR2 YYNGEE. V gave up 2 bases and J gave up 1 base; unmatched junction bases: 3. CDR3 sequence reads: CASSVETSGSYEQYF. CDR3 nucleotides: TGTGCCAGCAGCGTCGAGACTAGCGGGTCCTACGAGCAGTACTTC.

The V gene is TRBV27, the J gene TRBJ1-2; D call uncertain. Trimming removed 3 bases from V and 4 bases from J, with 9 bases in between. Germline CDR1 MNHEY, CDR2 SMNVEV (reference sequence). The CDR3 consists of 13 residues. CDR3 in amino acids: CASSFGPFYGYTF. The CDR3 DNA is TGTGCCAGCAGTTTCGGACCCTTCTATGGCTACACCTTC.

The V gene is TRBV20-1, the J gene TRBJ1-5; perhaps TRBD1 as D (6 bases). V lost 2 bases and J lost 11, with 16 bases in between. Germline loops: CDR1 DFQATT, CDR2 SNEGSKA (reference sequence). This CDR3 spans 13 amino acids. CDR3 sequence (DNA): TGCAGTGCTAGAATTACCTCCAGGGGCTCCCAGCATTTT. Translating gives CSARITSRGSQHF.

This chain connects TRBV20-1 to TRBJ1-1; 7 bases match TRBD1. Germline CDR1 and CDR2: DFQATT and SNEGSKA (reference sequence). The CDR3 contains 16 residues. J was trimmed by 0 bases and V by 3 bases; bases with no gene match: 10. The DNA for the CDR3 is TGCAGTGCTAGGGGGAGCCCGGACAGGTTGAACACTGAAGCTTTCTTT. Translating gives CSARGSPDRLNTEAFF.

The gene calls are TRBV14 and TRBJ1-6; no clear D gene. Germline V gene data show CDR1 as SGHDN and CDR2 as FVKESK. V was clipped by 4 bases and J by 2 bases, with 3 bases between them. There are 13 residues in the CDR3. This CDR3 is CASSRAYNSPLHF. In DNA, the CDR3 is TGTGCCAGCAGCCGGGCCTATAATTCACCCCTCCACTTT. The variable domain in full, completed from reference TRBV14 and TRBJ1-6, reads EAGVTQFPSHSVIEKGQTVTLRCDPISGHDNLYWYRRVMGKEIKFLLHFVKESKQDESGMPNNRFLAERTGGTYSTLKVQPAELEDSGVYFCASSRAYNSPLHFGNGTRLTVT.

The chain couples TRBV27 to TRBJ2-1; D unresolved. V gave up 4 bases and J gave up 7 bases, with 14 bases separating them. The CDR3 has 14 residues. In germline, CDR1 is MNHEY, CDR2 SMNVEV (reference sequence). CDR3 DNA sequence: TGTGCCAGCAGTTCTCTCAACCCTTGGAATGAGCAGTTCTTC. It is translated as CASSSLNPWNEQFF.

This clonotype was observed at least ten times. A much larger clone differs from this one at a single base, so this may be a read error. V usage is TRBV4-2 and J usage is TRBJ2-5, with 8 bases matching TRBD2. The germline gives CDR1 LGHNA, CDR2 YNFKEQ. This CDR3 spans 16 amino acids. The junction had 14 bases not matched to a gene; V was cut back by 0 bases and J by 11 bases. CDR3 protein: CASSQETPGGHNEQYF. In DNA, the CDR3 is TGTGCCAGCAGCCAAGAAACTCCGGGGGGGCACAATGAGCAGTACTTC.

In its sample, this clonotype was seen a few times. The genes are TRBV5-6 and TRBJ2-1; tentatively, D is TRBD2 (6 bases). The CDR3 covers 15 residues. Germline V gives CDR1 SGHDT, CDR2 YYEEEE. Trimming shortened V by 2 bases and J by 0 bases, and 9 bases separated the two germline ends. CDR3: CASSLRRGSYNEQFF. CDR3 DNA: TGTGCCAGCAGCTTACGGAGGGGCTCCTACAATGAGCAGTTCTTC.

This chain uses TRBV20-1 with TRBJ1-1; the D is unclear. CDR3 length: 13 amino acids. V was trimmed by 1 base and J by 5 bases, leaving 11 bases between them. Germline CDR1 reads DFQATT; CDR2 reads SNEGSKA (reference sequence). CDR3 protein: CSARGSLPTEAFF. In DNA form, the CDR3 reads TGCAGTGCTAGAGGGAGTTTACCGACTGAAGCTTTCTTT.

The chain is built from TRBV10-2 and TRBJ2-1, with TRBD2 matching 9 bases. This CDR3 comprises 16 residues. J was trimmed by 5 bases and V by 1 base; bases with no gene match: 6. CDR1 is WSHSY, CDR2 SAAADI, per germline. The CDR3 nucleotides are TGCGCCAGCAGTGAGTGGTCGACTAGCGGTAACAATGAGCAGTTCTTC. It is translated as CASSEWSTSGNNEQFF.

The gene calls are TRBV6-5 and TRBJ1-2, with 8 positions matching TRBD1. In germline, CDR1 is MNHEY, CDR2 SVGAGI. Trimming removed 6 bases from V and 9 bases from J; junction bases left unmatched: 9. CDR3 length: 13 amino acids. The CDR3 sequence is CASRRTGKRSYTF. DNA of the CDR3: TGTGCCAGCAGACGGACAGGGAAGAGGAGCTACACCTTC.

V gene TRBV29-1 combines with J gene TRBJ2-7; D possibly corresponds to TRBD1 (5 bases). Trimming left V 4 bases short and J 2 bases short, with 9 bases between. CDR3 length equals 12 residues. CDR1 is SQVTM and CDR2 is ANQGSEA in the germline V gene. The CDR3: CSVVTGPYEQYF. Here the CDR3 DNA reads TGCAGCGTTGTAACAGGACCCTACGAGCAGTACTTC.

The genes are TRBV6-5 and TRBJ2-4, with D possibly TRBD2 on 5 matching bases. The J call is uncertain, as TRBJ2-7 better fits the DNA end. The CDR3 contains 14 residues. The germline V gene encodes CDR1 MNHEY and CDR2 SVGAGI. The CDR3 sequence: CASKLGVSSYEQYF. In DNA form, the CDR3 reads TGTGCCAGCAAACTCGGGGTCTCTTCCTACGAGCAGTACTTC.

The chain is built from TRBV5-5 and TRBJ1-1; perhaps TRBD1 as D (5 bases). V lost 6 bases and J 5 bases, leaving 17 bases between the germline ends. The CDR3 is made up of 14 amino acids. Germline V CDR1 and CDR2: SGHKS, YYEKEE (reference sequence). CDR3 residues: CASKLGHEVTEAFF. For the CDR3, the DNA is TGTGCCAGCAAGCTTGGACACGAGGTAACTGAAGCTTTCTTT.

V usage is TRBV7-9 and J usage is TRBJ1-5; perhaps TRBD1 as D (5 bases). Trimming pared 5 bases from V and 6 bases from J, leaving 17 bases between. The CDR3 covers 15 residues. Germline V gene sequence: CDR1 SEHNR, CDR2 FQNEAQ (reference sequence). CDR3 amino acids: CASSPGPNAPQPQHF. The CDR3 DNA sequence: TGTGCCAGCAGCCCGGGACCCAATGCACCTCAGCCCCAGCATTTT.

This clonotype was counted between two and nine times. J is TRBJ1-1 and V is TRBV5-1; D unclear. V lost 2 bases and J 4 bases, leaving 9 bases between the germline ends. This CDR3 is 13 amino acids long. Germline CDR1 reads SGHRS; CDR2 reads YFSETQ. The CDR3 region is CASSLGRTTEAFF. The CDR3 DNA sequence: TGCGCCAGCAGCTTAGGACGGACCACTGAAGCTTTCTTT.

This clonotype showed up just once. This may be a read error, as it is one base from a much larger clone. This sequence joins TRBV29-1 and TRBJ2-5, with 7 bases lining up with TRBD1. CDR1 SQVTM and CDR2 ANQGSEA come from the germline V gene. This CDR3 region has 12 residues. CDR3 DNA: TGCAGCGTTGACAGGGGGATAGAGGCCCAGTACTTC. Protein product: CSVDRGIEAQYF.

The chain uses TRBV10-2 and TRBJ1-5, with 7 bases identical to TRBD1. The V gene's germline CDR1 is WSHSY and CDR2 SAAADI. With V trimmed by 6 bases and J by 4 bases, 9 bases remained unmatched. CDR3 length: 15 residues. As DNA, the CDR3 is TGCGCCAGCAGAGGGGGACAGCAGGGAAATCAGCCCCAGCATTTT. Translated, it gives CASRGGQQGNQPQHF.

The CDR3 reads CASSFGGLLSVEQYF. DNA of the CDR3: TGTGCCAGCAGCTTCGGTGGACTTCTCTCCGTCGAGCAGTACTTC. J is TRBJ2-7 and V is TRBV7-8; D may be TRBD2 (5 bases). V was cut by 3 bases and J by 6 bases, with 18 bases left in between. The CDR3 extends over 15 amino acids. Per germline, CDR1 SGHVS and CDR2 FQNEAQ.